The next 10 T cell receptor beta chains were all read from a single sample in a study of blood T cells in healthy people across ages. Sample-barcoded 5' priming and a J-beta primer mix drove a second PCR of roughly 7 to 11 cycles. TCRdb processed the 5' RACE reads anew with MiXCR; each CDR3 protein has one entry. The sample contains about 750,000 distinct CDR3 sequences, roughly 50% of which appear only once. The sequenced material came from blood. These receptors all stem from an elderly man in good health.

This clonotype was counted only a few times. CDR3 residues: CASSFVTYEQYF. For the CDR3, the DNA is TGTGCCAGCAGCTTCGTTACCTACGAGCAGTACTTC. The chain couples TRBV7-2 to TRBJ2-7; D is uncertain. Per the germline V gene, CDR1 is SGHTA and CDR2 is FQGNSA. This CDR3 comprises 12 residues. V shed 3 bases and J shed 2 bases, with 5 bases lying between them.

The V call is TRBV13, the J call TRBJ2-7; a possible D gene is TRBD2 (5 bases). V was clipped by 1 base and J by 10 bases, with 20 bases between them. The CDR3 loop spans 15 amino acids. Germline CDR1 reads PRHDT; CDR2 reads FYEKMQ (reference sequence). For the CDR3, the DNA is TGTGCCAGCAGCTTAGTACCCCTAGCCGGAGAGACTCAGTACTTC. This translates into CASSLVPLAGETQYF.

The chain employs TRBV5-4 and TRBJ2-7; perhaps TRBD2 as D (5 bases). V shed 5 bases and J shed 5 bases, with 17 bases lying between them. Germline CDR1 is SGHNT and CDR2 is YYREEE (reference sequence). The CDR3 length is 14 residues. CDR3 residues: CASSLPGGRDEQYF. The CDR3 DNA reads as TGTGCCAGCAGTCTCCCCGGAGGTAGGGACGAGCAGTACTTC.

The chain combines TRBV28 with TRBJ2-7; 7 nucleotides align to TRBD1. The CDR3 sequence is 14 residues long. Trimming removed 7 bases from V and 4 bases from J; junction bases left unmatched: 10. Germline V gene data show CDR1 as MDHEN and CDR2 as SYDVKM. The CDR3 coding sequence is TGTGCCAGCACTCCCCCCGGGACAGAATACGAGCAGTACTTC. This gives the protein CASTPPGTEYEQYF.

This clonotype has a count of ten or more. The chain links TRBV11-2 to TRBJ2-7, with unresolved D. Germline assignment: CDR1 SGHAT and CDR2 FQNNGV. The CDR3 spans 12 residues. V dropped 3 bases and J dropped 3 bases, with 6 bases sitting between them. Here the CDR3 DNA reads TGTGCCAGCAGCTTGAACAGCTACGAGCAGTACTTC. It translates to CASSLNSYEQYF.

This chain uses TRBV4-1 with TRBJ2-3, with D uncertain. Trimming stripped 4 bases from V and 2 bases from J, with 10 bases between. Germline assignment: CDR1 MGHRA and CDR2 YSYEKL. The CDR3 totals 14 residues. CDR3 protein: CASSLQGDTDTQYF. As DNA, the CDR3 is TGCGCCAGCAGCCTTCAAGGAGACACAGATACGCAGTATTTT.

The gene calls are TRBV19 and TRBJ2-1; TRBD1 or TRBD2 may be the D gene (7 bases each). This CDR3 spans 16 amino acids. Germline CDR1 is LNHDA and CDR2 is SQIVND (reference sequence). V was trimmed by 5 bases and J by 4 bases, leaving 18 bases between them. The CDR3 region has the DNA TGTGCCAGTAGTCGGGGGGAGGGGGCGCGGTACAATGAGCAGTTCTTC. It translates to CASSRGEGARYNEQFF.

The chain joins TRBV2 to TRBJ1-5; 10 nucleotides line up with TRBD1. Germline V gene sequence: CDR1 SNHLY, CDR2 FYNNEI. The trim removed 6 bases at V and 5 bases at J, leaving 7 bases unmatched. This CDR3 is 15 amino acids long. In DNA, the CDR3 is TGTGCCAGCAGCGCGACAGGGGGCGCGTATCAGCCCCAGCATTTT. This sequence encodes CASSATGGAYQPQHF.

In this sample, this clonotype turned up a few times. The rearrangement uses TRBV10-3 and TRBJ2-4; D is undetermined. The end of the DNA aligns better with TRBJ2-7, so the J call may be wrong. Germline V lookup: CDR1 ENHRY, CDR2 SYGVKD. CDR3 size: 12 residues. The CDR3 here is CAISEPIGEQYF. DNA for the CDR3: TGTGCCATCAGTGAGCCTATTGGCGAGCAGTACTTC.

This rearrangement joins TRBV9 to TRBJ2-1, with D perhaps TRBD1 or TRBD2 (6 bases each). This CDR3 contains 16 residues. Germline CDR1 SGDLS, CDR2 YYNGEE. V gave up 0 bases and J gave up 4 bases, with 14 bases separating them. DNA for the CDR3: TGTGCCAGCAGCGTAGCTCTAAGGGGGGTTTACAATGAGCAGTTCTTC. This codes for CASSVALRGVYNEQFF. The full variable domain, rest sourced from reference TRBV9 and TRBJ2-1, is DSGVTQTPKHLITATGQRVTLRCSPRSGDLSVYWYQQSLDQGLQFLIQYYNGEERAKGNILERFSAQQFPDLHSELNLSSLELGDSALYFCASSVALRGVYNEQFFGPGTRLTVL.